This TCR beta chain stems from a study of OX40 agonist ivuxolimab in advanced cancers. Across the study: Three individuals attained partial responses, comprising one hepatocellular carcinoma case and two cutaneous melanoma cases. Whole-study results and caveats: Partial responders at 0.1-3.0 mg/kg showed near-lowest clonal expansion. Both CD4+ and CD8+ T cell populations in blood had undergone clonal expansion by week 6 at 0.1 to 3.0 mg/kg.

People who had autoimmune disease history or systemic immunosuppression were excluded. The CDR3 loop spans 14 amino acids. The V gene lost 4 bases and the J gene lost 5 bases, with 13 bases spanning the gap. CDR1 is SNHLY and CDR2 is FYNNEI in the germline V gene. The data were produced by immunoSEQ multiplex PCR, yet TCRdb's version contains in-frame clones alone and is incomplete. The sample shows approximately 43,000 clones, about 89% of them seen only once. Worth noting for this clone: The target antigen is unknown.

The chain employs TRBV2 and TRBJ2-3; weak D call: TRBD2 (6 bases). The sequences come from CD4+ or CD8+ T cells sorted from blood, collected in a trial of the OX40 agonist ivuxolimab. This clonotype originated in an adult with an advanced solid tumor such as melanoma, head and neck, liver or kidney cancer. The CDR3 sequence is CASSGRLVRDTQYF. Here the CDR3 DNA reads TGTGCCAGCAGTGGTCGACTAGTTAGAGATACGCAGTATTTT.